The following is a TCR beta chain sequence with its context. V shed 5 bases and J 5 bases; nucleotides not matched to a gene: 6. This CDR3 contains 14 residues. Germline values: CDR1 SEHNR, CDR2 FQNEAQ (reference sequence). The data derive from a study of cytomegalovirus exposure and HLA in healthy donors. Researchers ran the PCR with 60 Vbeta and 13 Jbeta primers. Produced via immunoSEQ multiplex PCR; TCRdb's table is partial and in-frame only. This table holds about 140,000 clones, approximately 80% found once. The receptor comes from a man between 18 and 35 years old in good health and CMV-seronegative. The chain couples TRBV7-9 to TRBJ1-1; 9 nucleotides agree with TRBD1. The sequenced sample was PBMCs. CDR3: CASSRDREGTEAFF. The CDR3 region has the DNA TGTGCCAGCAGCAGGGACAGGGAGGGGACTGAAGCTTTCTTT.